This T cell receptor (beta chain) originates from a study of blood T cell repertoires in COVID-19. V gave up 4 bases and J gave up 7 bases; unmatched junction bases: 15. CDR3 length: 17 amino acids. CDR1 WSHSY and CDR2 SAAADI come from the germline V gene. Authors' analysis steps: Amplification with reference gene primers provided the estimates of nucleated cell counts. Profiled with immunoSEQ multiplex PCR; TCRdb holds only in-frame clones, not every one. Clonal size and the V and J genes are those of that table, whereas D and trimming came from the DNA. The data show some 96,000 clones, about 82% seen once.

The sequenced sample was peripheral blood. The chain joins TRBV10-2 to TRBJ2-1; TRBD2 agrees at 8 bases. The source of this sequence is a man in his fifties with active or convalescent COVID-19. The CDR3 region has the DNA TGCGCCAGCAGTGGGGGCGGGAGGCCCCCCTACCGTAATGAGCAGTTCTTC. Protein sequence: CASSGGGRPPYRNEQFF.